This TCR beta chain was profiled in a study of OX40 agonist ivuxolimab in advanced cancers. Study at large: Clinicians treated patients with ivuxolimab, an agonistic anti-OX40 (CD134) antibody.

Here immunoSEQ multiplex PCR was the method, and the copy in TCRdb shows in-frame clones only, minus some. The repertoire holds some 110,000 clones, with over 85% as singletons. This clone was seen a few times. The germline CDR1 and CDR2 sequences are LNHDA and SQIVND (reference sequence). The V gene end was trimmed by 7 bases and the J gene end by 2 bases; junction bases not matched to a gene: 4. The CDR3 sequence is 14 residues long. This chain links TRBV19 with TRBJ1-2; 10 nucleotides align to TRBD1. The sequencing used CD4+ or CD8+ T cells sorted from blood, collected in a trial of the OX40 agonist ivuxolimab. The source is an adult with an advanced solid tumor such as melanoma, head and neck, liver or kidney cancer. The DNA for the CDR3 is TGTGCCAGTAAACCGGGACAGGGGAACTATGGCTACACCTTC. It specifies CASKPGQGNYGYTF.